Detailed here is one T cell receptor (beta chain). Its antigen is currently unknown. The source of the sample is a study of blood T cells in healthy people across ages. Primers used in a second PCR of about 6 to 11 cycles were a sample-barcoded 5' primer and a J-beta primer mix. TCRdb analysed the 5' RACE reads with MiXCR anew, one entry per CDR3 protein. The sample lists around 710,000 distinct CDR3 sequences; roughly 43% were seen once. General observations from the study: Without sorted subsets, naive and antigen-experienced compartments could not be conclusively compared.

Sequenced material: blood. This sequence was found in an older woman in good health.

In DNA, the CDR3 is TGTGCCAGCAGCCAAGGGACTAGCGGGATCGAGACCCAGTTCTTC. This codes for CASSQGTSGIETQFF. The chain uses TRBV3-1 and TRBJ2-1; 12 bases are a match to TRBD2. V lost 1 base, J lost 13 bases, and 8 bases stayed unmatched. CDR1 and CDR2 (germline): LGHDT, YNNKEL (reference sequence). The CDR3 runs to 15 residues.